This TCR beta chain was identified in a study of T cells in localized non-small cell lung cancer. Study-level points and caveats: Patients showing higher blood T cell density tended to see longer overall survival. Investigators sequenced only a single tumor region, leaving heterogeneity possible. Researchers found a median approximately 57 of the top 100 tumor clones in adjacent lung. Uninvolved adjacent lung had more T cell clonality than any other tissue, topping tumor.

Sequencing used immunoSEQ multiplex PCR; TCRdb keeps in-frame clones, though not all of them. The top ten clones hold roughly 17% of a sample with 970 or so clones, about 34% of them seen once. Looked up from germline, CDR1 is SGDLS and CDR2 is YYNGEE. There are 14 residues in the CDR3. Trimming stripped 2 bases from V and 5 bases from J, with 12 bases between. Concerning this clone itself: Its antigen is undetermined.

The sample here was lung tumor tissue, taken before any cancer treatment. The source is a male donor older than 55 with stage II squamous cell lung carcinoma. V and J are TRBV9 and TRBJ2-3; D not resolved. The CDR3 coding sequence is TGTGCCAGCAGCGTTTGGTGGGATTTAGATACGCAGTATTTT. Its translation: CASSVWWDLDTQYF. The variable domain in full, completed from reference TRBV9 and TRBJ2-3, reads DSGVTQTPKHLITATGQRVTLRCSPRSGDLSVYWYQQSLDQGLQFLIQYYNGEERAKGNILERFSAQQFPDLHSELNLSSLELGDSALYFCASSVWWDLDTQYFGPGTRLTVL.